The clone carrying this T cell receptor (beta chain) was observed at least ten times. The CDR3 has 15 residues. CDR1 and CDR2 (germline): SGDLS, YYNGEE. The V and J ends lost 0 bases and 5 bases respectively, with 11 bases between them. These data belong to a study of metastatic and nonmetastatic thyroid tumors. Original processing notes: A papillary thyroid cancer distant-metastasis classifier was built from CDR3 differences across clinicopathological groups. TCRdb recomputed clones from the PCR reads via MiXCR. Here the V and J calls rest on TCRdb's processing, not on the authors' analysis. The sample yields approximately 26,000 clones, 10% to 15% seen once. No patient had received any treatment before thyroid surgery.

The V gene is TRBV9, the J gene TRBJ1-4; TRBD1 might be the D (6 bases). Specimen: blood. The receptor comes from a female donor with papillary thyroid cancer or a benign thyroid nodule (not recorded which). Some clones in this sample may be carry-over from other donors' samples. CDR3 sequence reads: CASSVAGGANEKLFF. The CDR3 nucleotides are TGTGCCAGCAGCGTAGCTGGGGGGGCAAATGAAAAACTGTTTTTT.